This T cell receptor (beta chain) was recovered during a study of T-cell reconstitution after alpha-beta-depleted transplantation in children. This clonotype was seen at least ten times. Preparation of the TCRbeta library was carried out with unique molecular identifiers. Using its own MiXCR run on the PCR reads, TCRdb lists one record per CDR3 protein. The sample has about 240,000 distinct CDR3 sequences, approximately 12% seen once. J gave up 6 bases and V 10 bases, and 11 bases lay outside the gene matches. Germline-derived CDR1 and CDR2 are ENHRY and SYGVKD. There are 13 residues in the CDR3. This specimen consisted of PBMCs from the stem cell graft donor, obtained from the stem cell graft. The clonotype originates from a human donor who donated a stem cell graft to a child with acute lymphoblastic leukemia. The rearrangement links TRBV10-3 to TRBJ1-1; 7 bases are shared with TRBD1. The CDR3 loop reads CASGTVPGPEAFF. The CDR3 DNA is TGTGCCAGTGGGACAGTCCCTGGTCCTGAAGCTTTCTTT.